This T cell receptor beta chain is drawn from a study of T cell responses to AZD1222 COVID-19 vaccine. About this clone: Its antigen is not identified.

General observations from the study: Two AZD1222 doses significantly raised spike-specific TCR breadth and depth over controls. Repertoires were collected only later (after the peak T cell response had occurred).

Trimming took off 2 bases at V and 4 bases at J, with 11 bases between the two ends. This CDR3 contains 14 residues. CDR1 MNHNS and CDR2 SASEGT come from the germline V gene. The protocol was immunoSEQ multiplex PCR, while the TCRdb copy is restricted to in-frame clones and leaves out a portion. Counted here are fewer than 250,000 clones, 85% to 95% occurring once; the ten biggest clones make up about 1%. The source of this sequence is an adult in good health. The sequencing here drew on peripheral blood, taken on day 0 of MenACWY control vaccination. The chain carries TRBV6-1 and TRBJ1-2; D remains ambiguous. The CDR3 protein is CASSELRARYGYTF. DNA for the CDR3: TGTGCCAGCAGTGAACTGAGGGCCCGCTATGGCTACACCTTC.